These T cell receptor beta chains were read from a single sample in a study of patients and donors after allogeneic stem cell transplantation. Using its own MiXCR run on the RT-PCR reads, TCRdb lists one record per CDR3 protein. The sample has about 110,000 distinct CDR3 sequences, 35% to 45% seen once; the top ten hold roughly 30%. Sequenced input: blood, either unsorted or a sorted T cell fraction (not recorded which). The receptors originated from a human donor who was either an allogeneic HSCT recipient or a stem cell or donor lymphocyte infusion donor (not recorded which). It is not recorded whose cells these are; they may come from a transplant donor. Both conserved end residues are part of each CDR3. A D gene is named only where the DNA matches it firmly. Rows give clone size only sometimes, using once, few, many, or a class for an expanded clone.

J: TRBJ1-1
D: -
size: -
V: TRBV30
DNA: TGTGCCTGGAGTAGGGGAGGGATCCCTGAAGCTTTCTTT
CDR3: CAWSRGGIPEAFF

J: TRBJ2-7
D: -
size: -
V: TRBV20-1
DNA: TGCAGTGCTAGAGTCCCGTATCACAGGGATTCACGTTACGAGCAGTACTTC
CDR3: CSARVPYHRDSRYEQYF

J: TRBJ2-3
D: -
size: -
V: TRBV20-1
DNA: TGCAGTGCGGCTAGAGCAGGGGGCACAGATACGCAGTATTTT
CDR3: CSAARAGGTDTQYF

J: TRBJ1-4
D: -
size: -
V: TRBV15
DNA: TGTGCCACCAGCAGAGATTTGGGTGCAACTAATGAAAAACTGTTTTTT
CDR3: CATSRDLGATNEKLFF

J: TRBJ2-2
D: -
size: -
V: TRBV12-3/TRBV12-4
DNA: TGTGCCAGCAGACTCAGGGACTCGAACACCGGGGAGCTGTTTTTT
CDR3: CASRLRDSNTGELFF

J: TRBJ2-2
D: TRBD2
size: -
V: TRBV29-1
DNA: TGCAGCTACCTTGGGGGGGCGAACACCGGGGAGCTGTTTTTT
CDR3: CSYLGGANTGELFF

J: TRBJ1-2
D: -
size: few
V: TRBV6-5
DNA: TGTGCCAGCACTCCCGACCGGAGTCCTAACTATGGCTACACCTTC
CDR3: CASTPDRSPNYGYTF

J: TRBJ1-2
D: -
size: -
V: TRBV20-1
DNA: TGCAGTGCTAGAGATCGGGGAGAGACCTATGGCTACACCTTC
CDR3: CSARDRGETYGYTF

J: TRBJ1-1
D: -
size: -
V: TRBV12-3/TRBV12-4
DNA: TGTGCCAGCAGTTTAAGAGTGGACACTGAAGCTTTCTTT
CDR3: CASSLRVDTEAFF

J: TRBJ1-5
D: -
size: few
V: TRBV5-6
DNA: TGTGCCAGCAGCTCGGGGGCCCTAGGGCCCCAGCATTTT
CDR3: CASSSGALGPQHF

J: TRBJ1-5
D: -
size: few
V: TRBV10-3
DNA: TGTGCCATCAGTGAGCCGGGGAGCAATCAGCCCCAGCATTTT
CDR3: CAISEPGSNQPQHF

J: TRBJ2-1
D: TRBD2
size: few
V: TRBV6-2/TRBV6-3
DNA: TGTGCCAGCAGTTTGACTAGCATCGAGCAGTTCTTC
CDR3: CASSLTSIEQFF

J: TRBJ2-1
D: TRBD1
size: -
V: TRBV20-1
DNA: TGCAGTGCTAATGCAGGGGGAGAGGGGAATGAGCAGTTCTTC
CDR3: CSANAGGEGNEQFF

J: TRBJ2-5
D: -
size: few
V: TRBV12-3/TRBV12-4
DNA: TGTGCCAGCAGTTTTCGGGAGCAGGAGACCCAGTACTTC
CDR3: CASSFREQETQYF

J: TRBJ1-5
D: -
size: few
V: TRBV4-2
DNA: TGTGCCAGCAGCCAAGATTTGGGGAATCAGCCCCAGCATTTT
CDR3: CASSQDLGNQPQHF

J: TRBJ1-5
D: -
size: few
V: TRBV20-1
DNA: TGCAGTGCTAGAGATGGACGCCAGGGCGGGAATCAGCCCCAGCATTTT
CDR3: CSARDGRQGGNQPQHF

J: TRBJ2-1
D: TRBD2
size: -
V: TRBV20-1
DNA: TGCAGTGCTAGAGGGCTACTAGCGGGAGGGTACAATGAGCAGTTCTTC
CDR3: CSARGLLAGGYNEQFF

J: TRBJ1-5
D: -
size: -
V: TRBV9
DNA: TGTGCCAGCAGCGTAGGGGTCCAGAATCAGCCCCAGCATTTT
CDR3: CASSVGVQNQPQHF

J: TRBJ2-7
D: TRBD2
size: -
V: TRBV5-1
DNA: TGCGCCAGCAGCCAATCGGGAGGGCTGTACGAGCAGTACTTC
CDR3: CASSQSGGLYEQYF

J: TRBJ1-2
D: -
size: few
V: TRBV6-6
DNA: TGTGCCAGCAGCTCCCGACGGACTGACTCCTATGGCTACACCTTC
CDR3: CASSSRRTDSYGYTF

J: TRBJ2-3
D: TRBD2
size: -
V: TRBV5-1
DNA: TGCGCCAGCAGCTTAGCTAGCGGGAGAACAGATACGCAGTATTTT
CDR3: CASSLASGRTDTQYF

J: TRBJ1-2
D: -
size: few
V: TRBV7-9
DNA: TGTGCCAGCAGCAACCCCGGACCTGGAGGCTACACCTTC
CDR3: CASSNPGPGGYTF

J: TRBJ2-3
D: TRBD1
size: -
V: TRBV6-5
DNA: TGTGCCAGCACTCCTTCAGGGGGCGGGAGCACAGATACGCAGTATTTT
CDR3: CASTPSGGGSTDTQYF

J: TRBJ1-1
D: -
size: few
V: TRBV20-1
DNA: TGCAGTGCTAGAGCCGGCAGGGGCTTGAACACTGAAGCTTTCTTT
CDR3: CSARAGRGLNTEAFF